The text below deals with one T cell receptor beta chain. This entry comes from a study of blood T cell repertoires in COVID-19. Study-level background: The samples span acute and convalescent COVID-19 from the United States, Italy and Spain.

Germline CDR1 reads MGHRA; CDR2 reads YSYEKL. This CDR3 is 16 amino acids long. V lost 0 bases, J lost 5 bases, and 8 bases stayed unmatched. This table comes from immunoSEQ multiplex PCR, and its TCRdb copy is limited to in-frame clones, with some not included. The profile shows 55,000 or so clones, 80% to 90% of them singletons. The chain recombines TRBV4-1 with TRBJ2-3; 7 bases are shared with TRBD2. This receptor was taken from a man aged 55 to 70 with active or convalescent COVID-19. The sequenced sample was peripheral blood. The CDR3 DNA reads TGCGCCAGCAGCCAAGAGGTGGGAGGGATAGGAGATACGCAGTATTTT. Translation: CASSQEVGGIGDTQYF.